These 20 T cell receptor beta chains originate from one sample sequenced in a study of technical replicates of blood from several donors. Profiling relied on immunoSEQ multiplex PCR, and the TCRdb table lists in-frame clones only, not all of them. Of about 94,000 clones in the sample, more than 90% were seen once. Specimen: T cells isolated from PBMCs. Every receptor here comes from a human donor in good health.

This rearrangement joins TRBV5-1 to TRBJ2-7, with TRBD2 matching over 7 bases. CDR3 length: 14 residues. Looked up from germline, CDR1 is SGHRS and CDR2 is YFSETQ. V shed 5 bases, J shed 1 base, and the junction held 6 bases outside the gene matches. CDR3: CASSSGLVSYEQYF. The DNA of the CDR3 is TGCGCCAGCAGTTCCGGACTAGTTTCCTACGAGCAGTACTTC.

The V gene is TRBV27, the J gene TRBJ2-7, with TRBD1 identical over 8 bases. V dropped 2 bases and J dropped 7; count of bases not matched to a gene: 4. Germline CDR1 reads MNHEY; CDR2 reads SMNVEV (reference sequence). CDR3 size: 13 residues. Here the CDR3 DNA reads TGTGCCAGCAGTTTACAGGGGGCGAGAGAGCAGTACTTC. Translating it yields CASSLQGAREQYF.

This clone appeared a single time. The chain has TRBV27 and TRBJ2-5, with D possibly TRBD2 on 6 matching bases. V lost 3 bases to trimming and J lost 5 bases, with 19 bases between them. CDR1 and CDR2 (germline): MNHEY, SMNVEV (reference sequence). This CDR3 is 16 amino acids long. The CDR3 loop is CASSLMGSGGSETQYF. CDR3 DNA sequence: TGTGCCAGCAGTTTGATGGGGAGTGGGGGGTCGGAGACCCAGTACTTC.

This chain links TRBV25-1 with TRBJ2-1; tentatively, D is TRBD2 (7 bases). The CDR3 spans 16 residues. The germline V gene encodes CDR1 MGHDK and CDR2 SYGVNS. Trimming took off 3 bases at V and 7 bases at J, with 19 bases between the two ends. CDR3 in amino acids: CASSDVGGLDGNEQFF. The DNA of the CDR3 is TGTGCCAGCAGTGATGTGGGGGGGCTTGACGGGAATGAGCAGTTCTTC.

The CDR3 DNA sequence: TGTGCCAGCAGCTTAGAACGGGGATTGAACACTGAAGCTTTCTTT. Translated, it gives CASSLERGLNTEAFF. The chain joins TRBV7-8 to TRBJ1-1; D gene unclear. Germline assignment: CDR1 SGHVS and CDR2 FQNEAQ. V was trimmed by 1 base and J by 0 bases, leaving 9 bases between them. The CDR3 runs to 15 residues.

The chain is built from TRBV5-6 and TRBJ1-1; D not certain. This CDR3 region has 12 residues. CDR1 and CDR2 from the germline V gene are SGHDT and YYEEEE. With 1 base removed from V and 4 bases from J, the gap between germline ends came to 5 bases. CDR3 protein: CASSLYSTEAFF. For the CDR3, the DNA is TGTGCCAGCAGCTTGTACAGCACTGAAGCTTTCTTT.

The chain is built from TRBV4-1 and TRBJ2-5; 9 bases align to TRBD1. The J segment lost 4 bases and the V segment lost 5 bases, leaving 11 bases of the junction unmatched. The CDR3 totals 16 residues. Looked up from germline, CDR1 is MGHRA and CDR2 is YSYEKL. The CDR3 loop reads CASSARPGQGSETQYF. As DNA, the CDR3 is TGCGCCAGCAGCGCCCGCCCCGGACAGGGGTCAGAGACCCAGTACTTC.

The chain combines TRBV6-1 with TRBJ1-5; TRBD1 matches 7 bases. The CDR3 totals 15 residues. With V trimmed by 6 bases and J by 3 bases, 8 bases remained unmatched. Germline CDR1 MNHNS, CDR2 SASEGT. In nucleotides, the CDR3 is TGTGCCAGCAGGTTCGGGGGACAGATCAATCAGCCCCAGCATTTT. Translated: CASRFGGQINQPQHF.

The chain links TRBV6-6 to TRBJ1-4, with TRBD1 identical over 8 bases. Germline V lookup: CDR1 MNHNY, CDR2 SVGAGI (reference sequence). CDR3 length equals 16 residues. V shed 0 bases and J 3 bases; nucleotides not matched to a gene: 3. The chain's CDR3 is CASSYSLGQANEKLFF. Here the CDR3 DNA reads TGTGCCAGCAGTTACTCGTTGGGACAGGCTAATGAAAAACTGTTTTTT.

This clone was observed at least ten times. CDR3 region: CASSQDWGQGYQPQHF. The CDR3 region has the DNA TGCGCCAGCAGCCAAGATTGGGGGCAGGGCTATCAGCCCCAGCATTTT. The gene calls are TRBV4-1 and TRBJ1-5, with a weak D call TRBD1 (6 bases). In germline, CDR1 is MGHRA, CDR2 YSYEKL. The V gene lost 0 bases and the J gene lost 5 bases, with 14 bases spanning the gap. There are 16 residues in the CDR3.

The chain carries TRBV13 and TRBJ2-3, with a possible D match to TRBD2 (6 bases). The V end lost 1 base, the J end lost 1 base, and 24 bases lay between the germline ends. Germline-derived CDR1 and CDR2 are PRHDT and FYEKMQ (reference sequence). This CDR3 contains 20 residues. The CDR3 sequence is CASSLVWKTEEGGRTDTQYF. The CDR3 region has the DNA TGTGCCAGCAGCTTAGTATGGAAGACGGAGGAGGGAGGCCGCACAGATACGCAGTATTTT.

This rearrangement joins TRBV7-9 to TRBJ2-3; D gene unclear. CDR1 is SEHNR and CDR2 is FQNEAQ in the germline V gene (reference sequence). V lost 7 bases to trimming and J lost 1 base, with 9 bases between them. The CDR3 spans 13 residues. Here the CDR3 reads CASITDGTDTQYF. The CDR3 DNA sequence: TGTGCCAGCATCACAGACGGCACAGATACGCAGTATTTT. Full variable domain (rest looked up from reference TRBV7-9 and TRBJ2-3): DTGVSQNPRHKITKRGQNVTFRCDPISEHNRLYWYRQTLGQGPEFLTYFQNEAQLEKSRLLSDRFSAERPKGSFSTLEIQRTEQGDSAMYLCASITDGTDTQYFGPGTRLTVL.

CDR3 region: CASSPIAGSGVYEQYF. CDR3 sequence (DNA): TGTGCCAGCAGTCCTATAGCGGGGAGTGGGGTCTACGAGCAGTACTTC. The chain recombines TRBV7-8 with TRBJ2-7; 8 bases line up with TRBD2. The ends lost 6 bases at V and 3 bases at J; junction bases unmatched: 13. CDR3 length equals 16 residues. CDR1 is SGHVS and CDR2 is FQNEAQ in the germline V gene.

The V call is TRBV7-8, the J call TRBJ2-7, with D perhaps TRBD2 (6 bases). Trimming stripped 1 base from V and 1 base from J, with 17 bases between. The CDR3 has 17 amino acids. From germline, CDR1 is SGHVS and CDR2 FQNEAQ. CDR3 protein: CASSLGAGTTASYEQYF. The CDR3 DNA reads TGTGCCAGCAGCTTAGGGGCGGGGACCACCGCTTCCTACGAGCAGTACTTC.

The rearrangement uses TRBV4-1 and TRBJ2-2; unclear D gene. CDR1 and CDR2 from the germline V gene are MGHRA and YSYEKL. The V end was cut by 0 bases, the J end by 0 bases, with 14 bases between. The length of the CDR3 is 18 residues. CDR3 region: CASSQESTATSNTGELFF. Written as DNA, the CDR3 is TGCGCCAGCAGCCAAGAAAGCACAGCCACCTCGAACACCGGGGAGCTGTTTTTT.

The CDR3 DNA follows: TGCGCCAGCTCGGGGGGGGGAGGGCCCTACGAGCAGTACTTC. As protein: CASSGGGGPYEQYF. V and J are TRBV5-1 and TRBJ2-7, with 8 bases lining up with TRBD2. Looked up from germline, CDR1 is SGHRS and CDR2 is YFSETQ. V lost 7 bases to trimming and J lost 2 bases; unmatched junction nucleotides: 8. The CDR3 runs to 14 residues.

The rearrangement joins TRBV6-1 to TRBJ1-2; 7 bases are shared with TRBD1. The CDR3 contains 13 residues. Germline V lookup: CDR1 MNHNS, CDR2 SASEGT. Trimming took 6 bases from V and 7 from J; bases not matched to a gene: 8. The CDR3 protein is CASSAQGVIGYTF. CDR3 nucleotides: TGTGCCAGCAGCGCCCAGGGGGTCATTGGCTACACCTTC.

J is TRBJ1-2 and V is TRBV4-2; D ambiguous. Deletions cut 0 bases from V and 5 bases from J, with 13 bases between. The CDR3 runs 15 residues. Germline lookup yields CDR1 LGHNA and CDR2 YNFKEQ. CDR3 residues: CASSQEAEDGYGYTF. The CDR3 DNA reads TGTGCCAGCAGCCAAGAGGCGGAAGATGGTTATGGCTACACCTTC.

The chain links TRBV28 to TRBJ1-2; D is undetermined. V lost 3 bases and J 4 bases, leaving 9 bases between the germline ends. CDR3 length equals 13 residues. Germline V gene sequence: CDR1 MDHEN, CDR2 SYDVKM. CDR3 coding DNA: TGTGCCAGCAGTTTTAAAGGCGGCTATGGCTACACCTTC. Protein product: CASSFKGGYGYTF.

This chain joins TRBV13 and TRBJ2-5; 16 nucleotides agree with TRBD2. CDR3 length: 19 amino acids. The germline V gene encodes CDR1 PRHDT and CDR2 FYEKMQ (reference sequence). Losses at the gene ends were 5 bases for V and 5 bases for J; bases not matched to a gene: 14. CDR3 in DNA: TGTGCCAGCAGCGCAACTGGGACTAGCGGGGGGGCAGAAAAGGAGACCCAGTACTTC. Residues: CASSATGTSGGAEKETQYF.